This TCR beta chain derives from a study of response to subunit inactivated influenza vaccine. MiXCR, run by TCRdb on the RT-PCR reads, gives a single entry per CDR3 protein. The sample shows 500,000 to 600,000 distinct CDR3 sequences, roughly 12% of them seen only once. This clonotype was observed a few times. CDR1 and CDR2 (germline): SNHLY, FYNNEI. The length of the CDR3 is 13 residues. Deletions cut 8 bases from V and 4 bases from J, with 12 bases between. This TCR was sampled from a man in his forties or fifties who received an inactivated influenza vaccine. The sequences come from PBMCs from blood, collected on the day of vaccination. The rearrangement uses TRBV2 and TRBJ1-3, with D perhaps TRBD1 (6 bases). CDR3 sequence (DNA): TGTGCCAGCCGAAAGGGGGTGGGAAACACCATATATTTT. This codes for CASRKGVGNTIYF.